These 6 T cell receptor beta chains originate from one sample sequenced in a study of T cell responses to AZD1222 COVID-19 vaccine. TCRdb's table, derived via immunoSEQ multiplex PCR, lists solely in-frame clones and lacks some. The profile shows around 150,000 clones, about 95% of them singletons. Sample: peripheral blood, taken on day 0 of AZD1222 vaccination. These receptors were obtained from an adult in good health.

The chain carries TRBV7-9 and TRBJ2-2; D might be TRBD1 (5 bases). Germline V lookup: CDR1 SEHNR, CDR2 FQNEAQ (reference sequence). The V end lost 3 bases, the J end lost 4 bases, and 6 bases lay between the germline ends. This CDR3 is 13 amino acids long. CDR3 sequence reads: CASSFQGTGELFF. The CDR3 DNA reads TGTGCCAGCAGCTTTCAGGGCACCGGGGAGCTGTTTTTT.

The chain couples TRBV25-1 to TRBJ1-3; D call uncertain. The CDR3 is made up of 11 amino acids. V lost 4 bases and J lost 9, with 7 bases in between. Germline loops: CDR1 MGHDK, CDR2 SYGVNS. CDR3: CASSGGATIYF. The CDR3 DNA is TGTGCCAGCAGTGGTGGTGCCACCATATATTTT.

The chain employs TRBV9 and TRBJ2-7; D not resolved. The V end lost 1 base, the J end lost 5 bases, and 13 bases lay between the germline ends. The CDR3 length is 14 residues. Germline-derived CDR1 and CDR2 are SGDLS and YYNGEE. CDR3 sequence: CASSVSMRTDEQYF. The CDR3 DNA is TGTGCCAGCAGCGTATCGATGCGAACGGACGAGCAGTACTTC.

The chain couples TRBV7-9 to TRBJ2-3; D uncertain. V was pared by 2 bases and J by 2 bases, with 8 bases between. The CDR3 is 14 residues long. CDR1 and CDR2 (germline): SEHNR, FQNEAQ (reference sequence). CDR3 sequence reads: CASSLSRNTDTQYF. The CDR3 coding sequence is TGTGCCAGCAGCTTAAGCAGGAACACAGATACGCAGTATTTT.

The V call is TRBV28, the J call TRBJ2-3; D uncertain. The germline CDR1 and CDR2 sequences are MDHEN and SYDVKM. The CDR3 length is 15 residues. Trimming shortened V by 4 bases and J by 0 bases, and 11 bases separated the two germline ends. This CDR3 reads CASSSPSESTDTQYF. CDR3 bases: TGTGCCAGCAGTTCCCCCAGCGAGAGCACAGATACGCAGTATTTT.

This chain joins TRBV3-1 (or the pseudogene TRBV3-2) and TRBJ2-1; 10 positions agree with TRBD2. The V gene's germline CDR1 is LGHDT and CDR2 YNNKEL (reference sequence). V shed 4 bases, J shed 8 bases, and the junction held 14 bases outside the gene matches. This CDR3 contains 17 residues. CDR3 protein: CASSPSGSGRASDEQFF. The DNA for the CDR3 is TGTGCCAGCAGCCCATCGGGGAGCGGGAGGGCGTCGGATGAGCAGTTCTTC.